This T cell receptor (beta chain) is from a study of early T cells in non-severe SARS-CoV-2 infection. This clonotype was detected a few times. Via MiXCR, TCRdb re-called the 5' RACE reads, giving one row per CDR3 protein. Counted here are approximately 64,000 distinct CDR3 sequences, roughly a sixth occurring once; the ten biggest clones make up about 8.2%. CDR1 is GTSNPN and CDR2 is SVGIG in the germline V gene (reference sequence). This CDR3 has 13 residues. With 7 bases removed from V and 8 bases from J, the gap between germline ends came to 15 bases. Source: whole blood, taken at baseline. The clonotype originates from an adult who was a healthcare worker with PCR-confirmed SARS-CoV-2 infection or an uninfected control (not recorded which). V and J are TRBV30 and TRBJ1-6; D not certain. CDR3 residues: CASSEQGDSPLHF. The CDR3 nucleotides read TGTGCCTCTTCGGAACAAGGAGATTCACCCCTCCACTTT.